Shown below are 14 T cell receptor beta chains from a single sample sequenced in a study of blood T cells in healthy people across ages. With a J-beta primer mix and a sample-barcoded 5' primer, a second PCR ran roughly 7 to 11 cycles. A single record per CDR3 protein comes from TCRdb applying MiXCR to the 5' RACE reads. The table has 600,000 to 1,000,000 distinct CDR3 sequences, 58% seen once. Material for sequencing was blood. The receptors stem from a man aged 25-45 years in good health.

This clonotype was detected only once. The chain combines TRBV25-1 with TRBJ1-1; D is unclear. V lost 0 bases to trimming and J lost 3 bases, with 8 bases between them. The CDR3 length is 14 residues. From germline, CDR1 is MGHDK and CDR2 SYGVNS. The CDR3 region is CASSEYFGDTEAFF. The CDR3 coding sequence is TGTGCCAGCAGTGAATATTTTGGGGACACTGAAGCTTTCTTT.

This sequence joins TRBV14 and TRBJ2-1; D ambiguous. The V and J ends lost 4 bases and 8 bases respectively, with 12 bases between them. CDR1 is SGHDN, CDR2 FVKESK, per germline. There are 13 residues in the CDR3. The CDR3 DNA reads as TGTGCCAGCAGCCCGGAGATCCGTCATGAGCAGTTCTTC. It specifies CASSPEIRHEQFF.

This chain uses TRBV5-1 with TRBJ2-7; 7 nucleotides agree with TRBD1. The CDR3 runs 15 residues. Germline V lookup: CDR1 SGHRS, CDR2 YFSETQ. J gave up 0 bases and V 2 bases, and 5 bases lay outside the gene matches. The CDR3 spells CASSFIQGSSYEQYF. CDR3 bases: TGCGCCAGCAGCTTCATACAGGGGAGCTCCTACGAGCAGTACTTC.

The gene calls are TRBV7-2 and TRBJ2-5; 10 bases map to TRBD2. The V and J ends lost 1 base and 5 bases, in that order; junction bases with no gene match: 13. CDR3 size: 18 residues. The germline gives CDR1 SGHTA, CDR2 FQGNSA. The CDR3 loop reads CASSLDPLAGWTLETQYF. The CDR3 bases are TGTGCCAGCAGCTTAGATCCACTAGCGGGATGGACGTTGGAGACCCAGTACTTC. Combining the CDR3 with reference TRBV7-2 and TRBJ2-5 gives the whole variable domain GAGVSQSPSNKVTEKGKDVELRCDPISGHTALYWYRQSLGQGLEFLIYFQGNSAPDKSGLPSDRFSAERTGGSVSTLTIQRTQQEDSAVYLCASSLDPLAGWTLETQYFGPGTRLLVL.

At least ten counts were recorded for this clonotype. The genes are TRBV4-2 and TRBJ2-5; D gene uncertain. Germline CDR1 reads LGHNA; CDR2 reads YNFKEQ. V lost 4 bases and J 4 bases, leaving 13 bases between the germline ends. The CDR3 totals 14 residues. CDR3 in DNA: TGTGCCAGCAGCCGCGACCAAAGTGGAGAGACCCAGTACTTC. Residues: CASSRDQSGETQYF.

The chain combines TRBV27 with TRBJ1-1; D might be TRBD1 (5 bases). Trimming removed 7 bases at V and 8 bases at J, with 20 bases between. This CDR3 is built from 14 residues. The germline V gene encodes CDR1 MNHEY and CDR2 SMNVEV (reference sequence). The CDR3 sequence: CASNEYQGSKEAFF. DNA for the CDR3: TGTGCCAGCAACGAATATCAGGGATCGAAGGAAGCTTTCTTT.

The rearrangement joins TRBV11-1 to TRBJ2-1, with 10 nucleotides matching TRBD2. Losses at the gene ends were 5 bases for V and 3 bases for J; bases not matched to a gene: 7. Germline assignment: CDR1 SGHAT and CDR2 FQDESV (reference sequence). There are 16 residues in the CDR3. The CDR3 coding sequence is TGTGCCAGCAGCCCGGACTTAGCGGGAGGCTACAATGAGCAGTTCTTC. This gives the protein CASSPDLAGGYNEQFF.

The chain employs TRBV20-1 and TRBJ2-5; tentatively, D is TRBD1 or TRBD2 (5 bases each). The CDR3 loop spans 16 amino acids. V gave up 0 bases and J gave up 9 bases, with 23 bases separating them. The germline V gene encodes CDR1 DFQATT and CDR2 SNEGSKA (reference sequence). This CDR3 reads CSARDNKRTKRGAQYF. CDR3 bases: TGCAGTGCTAGAGATAACAAGCGCACAAAACGAGGGGCCCAGTACTTC.

This clonotype was observed a few times. The V call is TRBV10-3, the J call TRBJ2-1, with 11 bases aligning to TRBD2. This CDR3 contains 15 residues. With V trimmed by 5 bases and J by 9 bases, 9 bases remained unmatched. Germline V gene lookup returns CDR1 ENHRY and CDR2 SYGVKD. CDR3 sequence: CAISLAGGPKAEQFF. CDR3 in DNA: TGTGCCATCAGTTTAGCGGGAGGGCCTAAGGCTGAGCAGTTCTTC.

V and J are TRBV20-1 and TRBJ2-1; 11 nucleotides line up with TRBD2. CDR3 size: 13 residues. Germline V gives CDR1 DFQATT, CDR2 SNEGSKA (reference sequence). V trimming: 6 bases; J trimming: 7 bases; junction bases outside the gene matches: 5. CDR3 in amino acids: CSAGGTSGNEQFF. For the CDR3, the DNA is TGCAGTGCCGGGGGGACTAGCGGAAATGAGCAGTTCTTC.

The chain joins TRBV2 to TRBJ2-1, with 14 bases matching TRBD2. Per the germline V gene, CDR1 is SNHLY and CDR2 is FYNNEI. The CDR3 runs 16 residues. J was trimmed by 6 bases and V by 6 bases; bases with no gene match: 7. CDR3 amino acids: CASRIGLAGGLNEQFF. DNA for the CDR3: TGTGCCAGCAGAATCGGACTAGCGGGGGGTCTCAATGAGCAGTTCTTC.

The gene calls are TRBV9 and TRBJ1-6, with 9 bases aligning to TRBD1. This CDR3 spans 14 amino acids. Germline CDR1 and CDR2: SGDLS and YYNGEE. V lost 3 bases, J lost 9 bases, and 4 bases stayed unmatched. The CDR3 protein is CASSAQGAASPLHF. The CDR3 DNA sequence: TGTGCCAGCAGCGCACAGGGGGCGGCTTCACCCCTCCACTTT.

This sequence joins TRBV11-2 and TRBJ2-1; 7 bases map to TRBD2. This CDR3 has 16 amino acids. The V gene's germline CDR1 is SGHAT and CDR2 FQNNGV. V trimming: 4 bases; J trimming: 8 bases; junction bases outside the gene matches: 14. The CDR3 nucleotides read TGTGCCAGCAGCTCTAGACCCTCCCCCGGGGGGTATGAGCAGTTCTTC. Its protein is CASSSRPSPGGYEQFF.

V usage is TRBV6-6 and J usage is TRBJ1-6, with TRBD1 matching over 7 bases. V trimming: 6 bases; J trimming: 7 bases; junction bases outside the gene matches: 9. This CDR3 is 15 amino acids long. The germline CDR1 and CDR2 sequences are MNHNY and SVGAGI (reference sequence). The CDR3 DNA is TGTGCCAGCAGACCACCGGGACAGCTAAATTCACCCCTCCACTTT. As protein: CASRPPGQLNSPLHF.